Below, 31 T cell receptor beta chains from the same sample are listed, as sequenced in a study of T cells in tuberculosis. Sequencing was performed with immunoSEQ multiplex PCR; in TCRdb, only in-frame clones are kept and a portion is missing. Here the sample spans about 43,000 clones, less than 95% being singletons. Material: PBMCs. The receptors originated from a donor between 10 and 29 years old with latent tuberculosis or without tuberculosis infection. Some clones in this sample may be carry-over from other donors' samples.

The rearrangement uses TRBV27 and TRBJ2-5, with 11 bases aligning to TRBD1. CDR3 size: 18 residues. CDR1 and CDR2 (germline): MNHEY, SMNVEV (reference sequence). V lost 2 bases and J lost 6; bases outside the gene matches: 14. CDR3 sequence: CASSLTPKGTGGMKTQYF. The CDR3 bases are TGTGCCAGCAGTTTAACCCCAAAGGGGACAGGGGGAATGAAGACCCAGTACTTC.

V and J are TRBV6-1 and TRBJ1-3; D unresolved. V was shortened by 1 base and J by 4 bases, with 11 bases between the two germline ends. CDR3 size: 15 residues. Germline lookup yields CDR1 MNHNS and CDR2 SASEGT. CDR3 amino acids: CASSEVRAGGNTIYF. CDR3 sequence (DNA): TGTGCCAGCAGTGAAGTAAGGGCGGGAGGAAACACCATATATTTT.

The chain combines TRBV18 with TRBJ2-7; 11 bases agree with TRBD1. Per the germline V gene, CDR1 is KGHSH and CDR2 is LQKENI. The CDR3 runs 14 residues. The V segment lost 3 bases and the J segment 7 bases; nucleotides outside the gene matches: 5. This chain's CDR3 is CASSPGQGVWEQYF. The CDR3 bases are TGTGCCAGCTCACCGGGACAGGGGGTGTGGGAGCAGTACTTC.

This chain uses TRBV18 with TRBJ1-2; no reliable D call. This CDR3 comprises 14 residues. Per germline, CDR1 KGHSH and CDR2 LQKENI. V gave up 1 base and J gave up 0 bases, with 6 bases separating them. This CDR3 is CASSPRETNYGYTF. CDR3 nucleotide sequence: TGTGCCAGCTCACCACGGGAGACTAACTATGGCTACACCTTC.

This chain links TRBV19 with TRBJ1-4; D remains ambiguous. This CDR3 has 15 amino acids. Germline-derived CDR1 and CDR2 are LNHDA and SQIVND (reference sequence). Trimming stripped 4 bases from V and 0 bases from J, with 9 bases between. In DNA form, the CDR3 reads TGTGCCAGTAGTACCGGGATAACAACTAATGAAAAACTGTTTTTT. Its protein product is CASSTGITTNEKLFF.

The chain links TRBV4-1 to TRBJ2-7, with a tentative D call TRBD1 (6 bases). CDR3 size: 16 residues. The V end lost 0 bases, the J end lost 0 bases, and 12 bases lay between the germline ends. Germline V lookup: CDR1 MGHRA, CDR2 YSYEKL. Here the CDR3 reads CASSQEEDSHSYEQYF. For the CDR3, the DNA is TGCGCCAGCAGCCAAGAAGAGGACAGCCACTCCTACGAGCAGTACTTC.

This sequence joins TRBV11-2 and TRBJ2-1, with D unclear. Looked up from germline, CDR1 is SGHAT and CDR2 is FQNNGV. CDR3 length: 14 amino acids. V was trimmed by 3 bases and J by 6 bases, leaving 12 bases between them. The CDR3 DNA is TGTGCCAGCAGCTTTTCGGCGGCCAGCAATGAGCAGTTCTTC. Its translation: CASSFSAASNEQFF.

This clone has just one count. The J gene is TRBJ2-1, the V gene TRBV4-2; D may be TRBD2 (6 bases). The germline V gene encodes CDR1 LGHNA and CDR2 YNFKEQ. V was pared by 3 bases and J by 15 bases, with 27 bases between. The CDR3 covers 16 residues. The CDR3 here is CASSHLSASVSISPFF. As DNA, the CDR3 is TGTGCCAGCAGCCATCTATCGGCTAGCGTCTCGATCTCGCCGTTCTTC.

The rearrangement links TRBV27 to TRBJ2-1; 8 bases map to TRBD1. Germline-derived CDR1 and CDR2 are MNHEY and SMNVEV (reference sequence). V lost 5 bases and J lost 0; bases outside the gene matches: 3. CDR3 size: 15 residues. CDR3 amino acids: CASSQGAYSYNEQFF. The CDR3 DNA is TGTGCCAGCAGTCAGGGGGCATACTCCTACAATGAGCAGTTCTTC.

The chain links TRBV27 to TRBJ1-4, with D possibly TRBD1 on 5 matching bases. CDR1 is MNHEY and CDR2 is SMNVEV in the germline V gene (reference sequence). The CDR3 contains 14 residues. V lost 2 bases, J lost 10 bases, and 14 bases lay in between. Here the CDR3 DNA reads TGTGCCAGCAGTTTAGGACGGGGGGTTGGAAAACTGTTTTTT. Protein: CASSLGRGVGKLFF. Full variable domain (rest looked up from reference TRBV27 and TRBJ1-4): EAQVTQNPRYLITVTGKKLTVTCSQNMNHEYMSWYRQDPGLGLRQIYYSMNVEVTDKGDVPEGYKVSRKEKRNFPLILESPSPNQTSLYFCASSLGRGVGKLFFGSGTQLSVL.

CDR3 loop: CAWSNSYGYTF. The DNA of the CDR3 is TGTGCCTGGAGTAACAGCTATGGCTACACCTTC. The chain combines TRBV30 with TRBJ1-2; D is uncertain. The CDR3 is 11 amino acids. Germline CDR1 and CDR2: GTSNPN and SVGIG (reference sequence). V lost 2 bases and J lost 4, with 5 bases in between. Drawing the rest from reference TRBV30 and TRBJ1-2, the complete variable domain is SQTIHQWPATLVQPVGSPLSLECTVEGTSNPNLYWYRQAAGRGLQLLFYSVGIGQISSEVPQNLSASRPQDRQFILSSKKLLLSDSGFYLCAWSNSYGYTFGSGTRLTVV.

The chain couples TRBV27 to TRBJ1-1, with D hard to call. Germline CDR1 reads MNHEY; CDR2 reads SMNVEV (reference sequence). The V end lost 6 bases, the J end lost 6 bases, and 29 bases lay between the germline ends. The CDR3 sequence is 18 residues long. As DNA, the CDR3 is TGTGCCAGCAGCCGGAGGTCTGGGAATGTTAAGATTAGCGCTGAAGCTTTCTTT. Translated: CASSRRSGNVKISAEAFF.

The rearrangement uses TRBV6-5 and TRBJ2-1, with 11 bases identical to TRBD2. This CDR3 has 16 amino acids. The germline V gene encodes CDR1 MNHEY and CDR2 SVGAGI. With V trimmed by 1 base and J by 10 bases, 9 bases remained unmatched. For the CDR3, the DNA is TGTGCCAGCAGTTACTGGACTAGCGGGTCTCGGGGGGAGCAGTTCTTC. This gives the protein CASSYWTSGSRGEQFF.

The rearrangement links TRBV5-6 to TRBJ2-1; 10 nucleotides line up with TRBD2. The CDR3 runs 18 residues. Unmatched junction bases numbered 16, after V lost 2 bases and J lost 8 bases. Germline V gene data show CDR1 as SGHDT and CDR2 as YYEEEE. CDR3 amino acids: CASSFGLAGAPGSHEQFF. The CDR3 DNA sequence: TGTGCCAGCAGCTTCGGGCTAGCGGGAGCCCCAGGGTCCCATGAGCAGTTCTTC.

This chain connects TRBV2 to TRBJ1-2; 7 positions match TRBD1. Germline loops: CDR1 SNHLY, CDR2 FYNNEI. The V segment lost 2 bases and the J segment 0 bases; nucleotides outside the gene matches: 12. This CDR3 has 18 residues. This CDR3 reads CASSETGRPGQPNYGYTF. CDR3 nucleotide sequence: TGTGCCAGCAGTGAAACGGGGAGGCCGGGACAGCCTAACTATGGCTACACCTTC.

This rearrangement joins TRBV5-5 to TRBJ2-7; D might be TRBD1 (5 bases). Germline CDR1 SGHKS, CDR2 YYEKEE (reference sequence). The CDR3 totals 14 residues. The V end was cut by 1 base, the J end by 2 bases, with 10 bases between. CDR3 amino acids: CASSLMGHPYEQYF. The CDR3 region has the DNA TGTGCCAGCAGCTTGATGGGGCACCCCTACGAGCAGTACTTC.

V usage is TRBV4-3 and J usage is TRBJ2-1, with TRBD1 matching 8 bases. The CDR3 length is 16 residues. Germline V CDR1 and CDR2: LGHNA, YSLEER. Trimming removed 5 bases from V and 8 bases from J; junction bases left unmatched: 14. Here the CDR3 DNA reads TGCGCCAGCAGCTCATTATTGGGACAGGCAAGGGATGAGCAGTTCTTC. Encoded protein: CASSSLLGQARDEQFF.

For the CDR3, the DNA is TGTGCCAGCAGCCAAGATTGGGCTGTGACAGTTGAAGGGAAAGCCGAGACCCAGTACTTC. Translating it yields CASSQDWAVTVEGKAETQYF. This rearrangement joins TRBV14 to TRBJ2-5, with D maybe TRBD1 (5 bases). V dropped 0 bases and J dropped 5 bases, with 28 bases sitting between them. This CDR3 is 20 amino acids long. Germline V lookup: CDR1 SGHDN, CDR2 FVKESK.

The rearrangement uses TRBV28 and TRBJ2-7; 9 positions agree with TRBD1. This CDR3 has 14 residues. From germline, CDR1 is MDHEN and CDR2 SYDVKM. The junction had 8 bases not matched to a gene; V was cut back by 7 bases and J by 4 bases. CDR3 sequence reads: CASTLGQGRYEQYF. DNA for the CDR3: TGTGCCAGCACTCTGGGACAGGGAAGATACGAGCAGTACTTC.

This clone came up once. The chain couples TRBV9 to TRBJ2-2; 10 bases line up with TRBD2. After removal of 0 bases from V and 4 bases from J, the junction contained 3 bases not matched to a gene. This CDR3 comprises 16 residues. The V gene's germline CDR1 is SGDLS and CDR2 YYNGEE. CDR3: CASSVGASGGTGELFF. The DNA for the CDR3 is TGTGCCAGCAGCGTAGGAGCTAGCGGGGGCACCGGGGAGCTGTTTTTT.

The chain carries TRBV7-2 and TRBJ2-3; 8 bases map to TRBD2. Germline assignment: CDR1 SGHTA and CDR2 FQGNSA. The CDR3 covers 16 residues. After removal of 10 bases from V and 2 bases from J, the junction contained 14 bases not matched to a gene. The CDR3 nucleotides read TGTGCCACCCTTGAGGTGAGAGCGGGGGTCACAGATACGCAGTATTTT. Translating it yields CATLEVRAGVTDTQYF.

The rearrangement joins TRBV5-4 to TRBJ2-1; 7 nucleotides line up with TRBD2. Germline V gives CDR1 SGHNT, CDR2 YYREEE (reference sequence). V dropped 4 bases and J dropped 6; count of bases not matched to a gene: 7. This CDR3 is 14 amino acids long. CDR3 protein: CASSPGLEGNEQFF. CDR3 sequence (DNA): TGTGCCAGCAGCCCCGGACTAGAAGGCAATGAGCAGTTCTTC.

The V call is TRBV2, the J call TRBJ1-2, with a weak D call TRBD1 (5 bases). The CDR3 has 17 amino acids. Trimming pared 2 bases from V and 4 bases from J, leaving 20 bases between. Per germline, CDR1 SNHLY and CDR2 FYNNEI. CDR3 sequence reads: CASSELGDRTFFYGYTF. The CDR3 coding sequence is TGTGCCAGCAGTGAATTGGGTGACAGAACCTTTTTCTATGGCTACACCTTC.

This clone was detected once. V is TRBV5-8 and J is TRBJ1-1; D gene unclear. The CDR3 sequence is 14 residues long. Trimming took 2 bases from V and 0 from J, leaving 8 bases between them. From germline, CDR1 is SGHTS and CDR2 YDEGEE. Written as DNA, the CDR3 is TGTGCCAGCAGCTTCACCGGTATGAACACTGAAGCTTTCTTT. Translation gives CASSFTGMNTEAFF.

V usage is TRBV29-1 and J usage is TRBJ2-1; 9 positions match TRBD2. The CDR3 extends over 15 amino acids. CDR1 is SQVTM, CDR2 ANQGSEA, per germline. V lost 7 bases, J lost 9 bases, and 16 bases stayed unmatched. CDR3 nucleotide sequence: TGCAGCGCCCCTTCGCGGGAGGGCCCTGACGGTGAGCAGTTCTTC. This encodes CSAPSREGPDGEQFF.

The CDR3 DNA is TGCGCCAGCAGCCAAGCCGGGACAGGATGGGATACGCAGTATTTT. As protein: CASSQAGTGWDTQYF. The J gene is TRBJ2-3, the V gene TRBV4-3; 8 nucleotides align to TRBD1. Germline V gene lookup returns CDR1 LGHNA and CDR2 YSLEER. The trim removed 1 base at V and 6 bases at J, leaving 6 bases unmatched. This CDR3 contains 15 residues.

The V gene is TRBV5-1, the J gene TRBJ2-5; D perhaps matches TRBD2 (7 bases). This CDR3 is built from 14 residues. V was shortened by 1 base and J by 5 bases, with 12 bases between the two germline ends. Per the germline V gene, CDR1 is SGHRS and CDR2 is YFSETQ. The CDR3 region is CASSLRGAGETQYF. The CDR3 region has the DNA TGCGCCAGCAGCTTGCGGGGGGCAGGGGAGACCCAGTACTTC. Drawing the rest from reference TRBV5-1 and TRBJ2-5, the complete variable domain is KAGVTQTPRYLIKTRGQQVTLSCSPISGHRSVSWYQQTPGQGLQFLFEYFSETQRNKGNFPGRFSGRQFSNSRSEMNVSTLELGDSALYLCASSLRGAGETQYFGPGTRLLVL.

The V and J genes are TRBV7-4 and TRBJ1-1; 9 bases align to TRBD1. The CDR3 loop spans 15 amino acids. J gave up 3 bases and V 5 bases, and 7 bases lay outside the gene matches. The germline gives CDR1 SGHVT, CDR2 SQSDAQ. The CDR3 nucleotides are TGTGCCAGCAGCCCACAGGGGGCGCGGTACACTGAAGCTTTCTTT. It specifies CASSPQGARYTEAFF.

The J gene is TRBJ1-1, the V gene TRBV30; 7 bases are a match to TRBD1. The length of the CDR3 is 15 residues. With 1 base clipped from V and 8 bases from J, the junction kept 13 bases outside the gene matches. The germline V gene encodes CDR1 GTSNPN and CDR2 SVGIG (reference sequence). CDR3 in DNA: TGTGCCTGGAGTGGGCCCTCAGGGGGAATGAGGGAAGCTTTCTTT. Translating it yields CAWSGPSGGMREAFF. The full variable domain, in which reference TRBV30 and TRBJ1-1 provide the parts outside the CDR3, is SQTIHQWPATLVQPVGSPLSLECTVEGTSNPNLYWYRQAAGRGLQLLFYSVGIGQISSEVPQNLSASRPQDRQFILSSKKLLLSDSGFYLCAWSGPSGGMREAFFGQGTRLTVV.

The chain combines TRBV7-2 with TRBJ1-4; D unresolved. Germline CDR1 is SGHTA and CDR2 is FQGNSA. V was cut by 1 base and J by 7 bases, with 13 bases left in between. The CDR3 sequence is 15 residues long. The CDR3 region is CASSLGGLSREKLFF. The CDR3 DNA sequence: TGTGCCAGCAGCTTAGGTGGGCTGTCCCGTGAAAAACTGTTTTTT. Filled out from reference TRBV7-2 and TRBJ1-4, the complete variable domain reads GAGVSQSPSNKVTEKGKDVELRCDPISGHTALYWYRQSLGQGLEFLIYFQGNSAPDKSGLPSDRFSAERTGGSVSTLTIQRTQQEDSAVYLCASSLGGLSREKLFFGSGTQLSVL.

This CDR3 reads CASRLGSTEAFF. The CDR3 region has the DNA TGTGCCAGCAGATTAGGGAGCACTGAAGCTTTCTTT. This chain connects TRBV28 to TRBJ1-1; no clear D gene. The CDR3 extends over 12 amino acids. Trimming left V 6 bases short and J 4 bases short, with 9 bases between. CDR1 MDHEN and CDR2 SYDVKM come from the germline V gene.